This T cell receptor beta chain was recovered during a study of T cell repertoires in cytomegalovirus infection. TCRdb analysed the reads with MiXCR anew, one entry per CDR3 protein. The sample records around 500,000 distinct CDR3 sequences, approximately 42% being singletons. The V and J ends lost 1 base and 0 bases respectively, with 11 bases between them. The CDR3 length is 16 residues. Germline CDR1 reads SGHAT; CDR2 reads FQNNGV. This clonotype was counted only a few times. Its antigen remains unknown. The chain has TRBV11-2 and TRBJ2-3; possible D gene TRBD2, 6 bases. Sequencing used cultured PBMCs, obtained from culture after CMV antigen stimulation. This TCR was sampled from a human donor in good health (CMV status not recorded). Some clones in this sample may be carry-over from other donors' samples. CDR3 residues: CASSLVLGLSTDTQYF. CDR3 DNA: TGTGCCAGCAGCTTAGTGCTGGGACTCAGCACAGATACGCAGTATTTT. Full variable domain (remainder filled in from reference TRBV11-2 and TRBJ2-3): EAGVAQSPRYKIIEKRQSVAFWCNPISGHATLYWYQQILGQGPKLLIQFQNNGVVDDSQLPKDRFSAERLKGVDSTLKIQPAKLEDSAVYLCASSLVLGLSTDTQYFGPGTRLTVL.